What follows are 28 T cell receptor beta chains derived from one specimen sequenced in a study of somatic mutations in cytotoxic T cells in rheumatoid arthritis. Libraries were prepared by immunoSEQ multiplex PCR; TCRdb keeps only in-frame clonotypes and omits some of them. The sample comprises about 10,000 clones, about 91% of which are singletons, and approximately 1.1% rests with the top ten. The sample consisted of CD4+ T cells sorted from blood. The receptors were sampled from a young woman with rheumatoid arthritis.

The chain uses TRBV11-1 and TRBJ2-7; 7 nucleotides align to TRBD1. The CDR3 covers 16 residues. V gave up 3 bases and J gave up 2 bases; unmatched junction bases: 10. Germline lookup yields CDR1 SGHAT and CDR2 FQDESV (reference sequence). The CDR3 loop reads CASSFTSGTDPYEQYF. Here the CDR3 DNA reads TGTGCCAGCAGCTTTACTTCCGGGACAGACCCCTACGAGCAGTACTTC.

The chain has TRBV7-2 and TRBJ1-5; D perhaps matches TRBD1 (6 bases). From germline, CDR1 is SGHTA and CDR2 FQGNSA. The CDR3 runs 14 residues. The ends were cut back, 4 bases at V and 3 bases at J, with 10 bases in the middle. The chain's CDR3 is CASSSDRTNQPQHF. The CDR3 DNA reads TGTGCCAGCAGCTCAGACAGGACCAATCAGCCCCAGCATTTT. Using reference TRBV7-2 and TRBJ1-5 for the parts outside the CDR3, the full variable domain is GAGVSQSPSNKVTEKGKDVELRCDPISGHTALYWYRQSLGQGLEFLIYFQGNSAPDKSGLPSDRFSAERTGGSVSTLTIQRTQQEDSAVYLCASSSDRTNQPQHFGDGTRLSIL.

The gene calls are TRBV7-2 and TRBJ2-7, with D uncertain. Germline V gene sequence: CDR1 SGHTA, CDR2 FQGNSA. Trimming stripped 1 base from V and 4 bases from J, with 11 bases between. The CDR3 has 14 amino acids. CDR3 residues: CASSLEPATYEQYF. In DNA, the CDR3 is TGTGCCAGCAGCTTAGAGCCTGCAACTTACGAGCAGTACTTC.

V is TRBV15 and J is TRBJ2-7; 7 bases agree with TRBD2. The CDR3 has 16 residues. After removal of 3 bases from V and 3 bases from J, the junction contained 11 bases not matched to a gene. The germline V gene encodes CDR1 LNHNV and CDR2 YYDKDF (reference sequence). CDR3 region: CATSSLSAGEGYEQYF. In nucleotides, the CDR3 is TGTGCCACCAGCAGCCTATCGGCGGGAGAAGGCTACGAGCAGTACTTC.

The V call is TRBV28, the J call TRBJ2-7; perhaps TRBD2 as D (5 bases). This CDR3 spans 13 amino acids. Trimming took 6 bases from V and 2 from J, leaving 11 bases between them. Germline CDR1 is MDHEN and CDR2 is SYDVKM. As DNA, the CDR3 is TGTGCCAGCAGGCCGCCCGGGGCCTACGAGCAGTACTTC. This translates into CASRPPGAYEQYF.

CDR3: CASRTAGGLSYEQYF. For the CDR3, the DNA is TGTGCCAGCAGGACGGCGGGGGGCCTCTCCTACGAGCAGTACTTC. V usage is TRBV6-6 and J usage is TRBJ2-7; 8 bases are shared with TRBD2. CDR1 MNHNY and CDR2 SVGAGI come from the germline V gene (reference sequence). The V and J ends lost 6 bases and 0 bases, in that order; junction bases with no gene match: 7. The CDR3 contains 15 residues.

This chain uses TRBV6-1 with TRBJ2-1; TRBD2 matches 10 bases. This CDR3 is 16 amino acids long. Germline assignment: CDR1 MNHNS and CDR2 SASEGT. J lost 1 base, V lost 2 bases, and 2 bases had no gene match. The CDR3 DNA reads as TGTGCCAGCAGTGAACTAGCGGGAGCTTCCTACAATGAGCAGTTCTTC. Its translation is CASSELAGASYNEQFF.

The table lists this clone with a count of one. The chain couples TRBV18 to TRBJ2-2; no reliable D call. Per the germline V gene, CDR1 is KGHSH and CDR2 is LQKENI. This CDR3 region has 14 residues. Trimming stripped 1 base from V and 3 bases from J, with 6 bases between. The CDR3 bases are TGTGCCAGCTCACCACAACAGCACACCGGGGAGCTGTTTTTT. This gives the protein CASSPQQHTGELFF.

V gene TRBV10-3 combines with J gene TRBJ2-7; 12 positions match TRBD2. CDR1 and CDR2 from the germline V gene are ENHRY and SYGVKD. The CDR3 sequence is 15 residues long. Unmatched junction bases numbered 8, after V lost 7 bases and J lost 4 bases. CDR3 sequence (DNA): TGTGCCATCAAATCTAGCGGGGGGGGACCTTACGAGCAGTACTTC. This encodes CAIKSSGGGPYEQYF.

The chain uses TRBV30 and TRBJ2-2, with D possibly matching TRBD2 (5 bases). Per germline, CDR1 GTSNPN and CDR2 SVGIG (reference sequence). Trimming cost V 0 bases and J 4 bases, with 21 bases left between them. The CDR3 is 18 amino acids. The CDR3 spells CAWSVHSRVERSTGELFF. CDR3 DNA: TGTGCCTGGAGTGTACACTCCCGAGTCGAGCGGTCCACCGGGGAGCTGTTTTTT.

V usage is TRBV5-4 and J usage is TRBJ2-4; D may be TRBD2 (6 bases). V was shortened by 1 base and J by 1 base, with 15 bases between the two germline ends. Germline lookup yields CDR1 SGHNT and CDR2 YYREEE (reference sequence). CDR3 size: 17 residues. The CDR3 here is CASSLNRGLLAKNIQYF. CDR3 in DNA: TGTGCCAGCAGCTTGAACCGGGGACTGCTGGCCAAAAACATTCAGTACTTC.

This sequence joins TRBV19 and TRBJ2-2; D is unresolved. The CDR3 length is 14 residues. V was pared by 4 bases and J by 7 bases, with 13 bases between. Per the germline V gene, CDR1 is LNHDA and CDR2 is SQIVND (reference sequence). The CDR3 loop is CASSRDTSYGELFF. In DNA form, the CDR3 reads TGTGCCAGTAGTAGAGACACATCGTACGGGGAGCTGTTTTTT.

CDR3 region: CASSPGAYEQYF. CDR3 DNA sequence: TGTGCCAGCAGCCCGGGAGCCTACGAGCAGTACTTC. V gene TRBV5-8 combines with J gene TRBJ2-5; maybe TRBD2 (6 bases). The DNA end favors TRBJ2-7, so the J call may be wrong. Germline V lookup: CDR1 SGHTS, CDR2 YDEGEE. The CDR3 is made up of 12 amino acids.

This clone was counted once. This chain uses TRBV13 with TRBJ2-5, with 7 bases identical to TRBD2. CDR1 is PRHDT, CDR2 FYEKMQ, per germline (reference sequence). There are 16 residues in the CDR3. Trimming removed 5 bases from V and 1 base from J; junction bases left unmatched: 10. The CDR3 coding sequence is TGTGCCAGCAGCCCTCGACGGTCTAGCGGCCAAGAGACCCAGTACTTC. Protein product: CASSPRRSSGQETQYF.

The chain combines TRBV29-1 with TRBJ1-5; 10 bases fit TRBD1. With 7 bases clipped from V and 7 bases from J, the junction kept 10 bases outside the gene matches. The CDR3 is 14 amino acids. Looked up from germline, CDR1 is SQVTM and CDR2 is ANQGSEA. This CDR3 is CSASTGGGSQPQHF. CDR3 coding DNA: TGCAGCGCCTCGACAGGGGGCGGCAGCCAGCCCCAGCATTTT. The entire variable domain, with the rest obtained from reference TRBV29-1 and TRBJ1-5, is as follows: SAVISQKPSRDICQRGTSLTIQCQVDSQVTMMFWYRQQPGQSLTLIATANQGSEATYESGFVIDKFPISRPNLTFSTLTVSNMSPEDSSIYLCSASTGGGSQPQHFGDGTRLSIL.

The chain combines TRBV29-1 with TRBJ2-7; 9 bases are shared with TRBD1. The V gene end was trimmed by 6 bases and the J gene end by 1 base; junction bases not matched to a gene: 4. CDR1 is SQVTM and CDR2 is ANQGSEA in the germline V gene. CDR3 size: 13 residues. CDR3 sequence: CSVGTGTSYEQYF. For the CDR3, the DNA is TGCAGCGTGGGGACAGGGACATCCTACGAGCAGTACTTC.

J is TRBJ2-3 and V is TRBV5-1; perhaps TRBD1 as D (6 bases). Germline-derived CDR1 and CDR2 are SGHRS and YFSETQ. V lost 4 bases to trimming and J lost 3 bases, with 12 bases between them. The length of the CDR3 is 14 residues. CDR3: CASSPGQLTDTQYF. In DNA, the CDR3 is TGCGCCAGCAGCCCTGGACAGTTAACAGATACGCAGTATTTT.

The chain carries TRBV14 and TRBJ2-5; 12 bases fit TRBD2. CDR3 length: 16 amino acids. V was clipped by 4 bases and J by 3 bases; unmatched bases: 6. In germline, CDR1 is SGHDN, CDR2 FVKESK. CDR3 loop: CASSPQLAGGKETQYF. Written as DNA, the CDR3 is TGTGCCAGCAGCCCGCAACTAGCGGGGGGCAAAGAGACCCAGTACTTC.

This sequence joins TRBV7-3 and TRBJ2-3; 15 nucleotides line up with TRBD2. V was clipped by 4 bases and J by 4 bases; unmatched bases: 3. CDR3 length: 16 amino acids. The germline gives CDR1 SGHTA, CDR2 FQGTGA. CDR3 sequence (DNA): TGTGCCAGCAGCTGGGGACTAGCGGGGGGACCAGATACGCAGTATTTT. This sequence encodes CASSWGLAGGPDTQYF.

The rearrangement links TRBV15 to TRBJ2-1, with a possible D match to TRBD2 (6 bases). The germline CDR1 and CDR2 sequences are LNHNV and YYDKDF (reference sequence). Trimming took 0 bases from V and 0 from J, leaving 12 bases between them. This CDR3 has 17 residues. The CDR3 is CATSRDFAGRSYNEQFF. The CDR3 nucleotides read TGTGCCACCAGCAGAGATTTTGCGGGGCGCTCCTACAATGAGCAGTTCTTC. The full variable domain, with the rest looked up from reference TRBV15 and TRBJ2-1, is DAMVIQNPRYQVTQFGKPVTLSCSQTLNHNVMYWYQQKSSQAPKLLFHYYDKDFNNEADTPDNFQSRRPNTSFCFLDIRSPGLGDTAMYLCATSRDFAGRSYNEQFFGPGTRLTVL.

V gene TRBV5-1 combines with J gene TRBJ2-7; a weak D match, TRBD1 (6 bases). The CDR3 length is 15 residues. Germline CDR1 reads SGHRS; CDR2 reads YFSETQ. The ends were cut back, 0 bases at V and 2 bases at J, with 12 bases in the middle. The CDR3 region is CASSLGTVSTYEQYF. The CDR3 DNA reads TGCGCCAGCAGCTTGGGGACAGTCTCCACCTACGAGCAGTACTTC.

This clone was detected only once. The chain carries TRBV7-9 and TRBJ2-2; D unresolved. The CDR3 loop spans 14 amino acids. The germline V gene encodes CDR1 SEHNR and CDR2 FQNEAQ (reference sequence). Deletions cut 3 bases from V and 2 bases from J, with 7 bases between. The CDR3 coding sequence is TGTGCCAGCAGCTTCCAAACTAACACCGGGGAGCTGTTTTTT. Protein product: CASSFQTNTGELFF.

The V gene is TRBV4-2, the J gene TRBJ2-3; 9 bases map to TRBD2. Trimming at V came to 4 bases and at J to 0 bases, leaving 5 bases not matched to a gene. The CDR3 length is 16 residues. CDR1 LGHNA and CDR2 YNFKEQ come from the germline V gene. The chain's CDR3 is CASSLRLAESTDTQYF. CDR3 coding DNA: TGTGCCAGCAGCCTCCGACTAGCGGAGAGCACAGATACGCAGTATTTT.

About this clone itself: A read error may produce the germline difference seen at one junction end. The genes are TRBV7-3 and TRBJ2-7; TRBD2 might be the D (6 bases). There are 13 residues in the CDR3. Germline V gives CDR1 SGHTA, CDR2 FQGTGA. The CDR3 reads CASSLSPGTPSLF. DNA for the CDR3: TGTGCCAGCAGCTTATCTCCCGGGACTCCCAGCTTATTC.

The genes are TRBV5-1 and TRBJ2-2, with 10 bases matching TRBD2. J was trimmed by 6 bases and V by 0 bases; bases with no gene match: 5. There are 16 residues in the CDR3. Germline lookup yields CDR1 SGHRS and CDR2 YFSETQ. The CDR3 DNA sequence: TGCGCCAGCAGCTTGGGGATAGCGGGAGGTCCCGGGGAGCTGTTTTTT. This gives the protein CASSLGIAGGPGELFF.

The chain is built from TRBV21-1 and TRBJ2-1; the table calls TRBD2, which could not be checked here. TRBV21-1 is a pseudogene. This CDR3 is 18 amino acids long. CDR3 protein: CASSKNMPSGLSYNEQFF. CDR3 DNA: TGTGCCAGCAGCAAAAATATGCCTAGCGGGTTGTCCTACAATGAGCAGTTCTTC.

The chain has TRBV9 and TRBJ1-1; D unclear. The CDR3 length is 13 residues. In germline, CDR1 is SGDLS, CDR2 YYNGEE. Trimming shortened V by 2 bases and J by 1 base, and 6 bases separated the two germline ends. CDR3 amino acids: CASSVRQNTEAFF. CDR3 in DNA: TGTGCCAGCAGCGTGCGACAGAACACTGAAGCTTTCTTT.

This clone appeared a single time. The V and J genes are TRBV6-6 and TRBJ2-3; the D gene is possibly TRBD1 (5 bases). CDR1 is MNHNY, CDR2 SVGAGI, per germline (reference sequence). The CDR3 length is 14 residues. V lost 4 bases and J 4 bases, leaving 12 bases between the germline ends. Here the CDR3 DNA reads TGTGCCAGCAGTTCCACAGGTCCCCCAGATACGCAGTATTTT. It codes for CASSSTGPPDTQYF.